The subject of this entry is one T cell receptor (beta chain). Its antigen remains unknown. This sample stems from a study of T cell responses to AZD1222 COVID-19 vaccine. Study-level findings and limits: There were mostly white British donors and more females than males, and clonal diversity was possibly underestimated.

The method was immunoSEQ multiplex PCR; TCRdb's version includes in-frame clones alone and lacks a portion of them. The profile shows about 120,000 clones, 80% to 90% of them singletons. The germline gives CDR1 KGHDR, CDR2 SFDVKD. The length of the CDR3 is 17 residues. Trimming pared 2 bases from V and 0 bases from J, leaving 13 bases between. J is TRBJ2-1 and V is TRBV24-1; D remains ambiguous. The TCR was taken from an adult in good health. This specimen consisted of peripheral blood, obtained on day 0 of MenACWY control vaccination. Here the CDR3 reads CATSDSSTDSSYNEQFF. CDR3 nucleotides: TGTGCCACCAGTGATTCCTCGACCGATAGCTCCTACAATGAGCAGTTCTTC.